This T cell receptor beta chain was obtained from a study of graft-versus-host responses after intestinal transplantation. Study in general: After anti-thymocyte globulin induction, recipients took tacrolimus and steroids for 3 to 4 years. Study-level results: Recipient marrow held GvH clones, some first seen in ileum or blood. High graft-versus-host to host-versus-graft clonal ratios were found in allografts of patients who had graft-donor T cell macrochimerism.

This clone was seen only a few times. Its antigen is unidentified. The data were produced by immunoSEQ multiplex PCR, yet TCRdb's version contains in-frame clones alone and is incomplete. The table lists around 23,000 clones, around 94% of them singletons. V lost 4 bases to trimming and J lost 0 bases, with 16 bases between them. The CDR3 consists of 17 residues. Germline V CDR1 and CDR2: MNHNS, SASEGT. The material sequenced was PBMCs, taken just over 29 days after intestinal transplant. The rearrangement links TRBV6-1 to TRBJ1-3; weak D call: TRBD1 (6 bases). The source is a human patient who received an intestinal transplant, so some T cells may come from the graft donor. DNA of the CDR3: TGTGCCAGCAGTGGCCCGCCTCAGGGGAGCTCTGGAAACACCATATATTTT. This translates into CASSGPPQGSSGNTIYF.